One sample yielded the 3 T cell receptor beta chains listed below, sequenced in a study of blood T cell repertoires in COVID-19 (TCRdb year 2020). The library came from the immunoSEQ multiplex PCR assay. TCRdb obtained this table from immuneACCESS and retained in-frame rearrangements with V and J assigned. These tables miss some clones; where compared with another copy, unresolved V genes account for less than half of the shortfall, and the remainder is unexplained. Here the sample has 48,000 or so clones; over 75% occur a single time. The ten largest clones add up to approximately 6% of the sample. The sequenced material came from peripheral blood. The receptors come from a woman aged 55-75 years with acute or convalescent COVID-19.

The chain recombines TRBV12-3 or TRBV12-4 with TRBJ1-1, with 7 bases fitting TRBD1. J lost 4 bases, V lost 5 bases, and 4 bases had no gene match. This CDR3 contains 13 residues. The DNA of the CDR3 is TGTGCCAGCAGTGGCACAGGGGTCACTGAAGCTTTCTTT. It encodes CASSGTGVTEAFF.

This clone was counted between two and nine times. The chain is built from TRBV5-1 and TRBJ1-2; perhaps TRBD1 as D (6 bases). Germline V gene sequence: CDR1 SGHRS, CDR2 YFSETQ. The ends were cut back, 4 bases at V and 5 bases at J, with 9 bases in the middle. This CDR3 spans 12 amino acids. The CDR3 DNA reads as TGCGCCAGCAGCACCGGACAGTATGGCTACACCTTC. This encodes CASSTGQYGYTF.

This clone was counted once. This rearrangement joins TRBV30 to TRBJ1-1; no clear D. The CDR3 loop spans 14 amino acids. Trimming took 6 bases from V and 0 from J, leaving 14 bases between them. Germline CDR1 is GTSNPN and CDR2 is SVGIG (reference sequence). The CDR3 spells CACPKKEMNTEAFF. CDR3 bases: TGTGCCTGCCCAAAGAAAGAGATGAACACTGAAGCTTTCTTT.